Each of the 31 T cell receptor beta chains below was sequenced from the same sample in a study of CXCR3-negative and CXCR3-positive naive CD8 T cells. Each TRB cDNA library was prepared by 5' RACE (with UMI labels). Each CDR3 protein gets one entry in TCRdb, which reprocessed the 5' RACE reads and gives no DNA. There are 45,000 to 70,000 distinct CDR3 sequences in the sample, with 20% to 25% held by the top ten. The sequencing sample was made of memory CD8+ T cells from blood. These receptors originate from a human donor in good health. Some clones in this sample may be carry-over from other donors' samples.

The V and J genes are TRBV6-2 or TRBV6-3 and TRBJ2-3; the TCRdb call, TRBD2, lacks DNA for checking. The CDR3 length is 16 residues. Germline assignment: CDR1 MNHEY and CDR2 SVGEGT. CDR3 region: CASTLGLLAVSDTQYF.

The chain combines TRBV27 with TRBJ2-4; TCRdb calls TRBD1, which cannot be checked without DNA. Per the germline V gene, CDR1 is MNHEY and CDR2 is SMNVEV (reference sequence). This CDR3 has 17 amino acids. CDR3 residues: CASSSYREKGAKNIQYF.

The V gene is TRBV20-1, the J gene TRBJ2-7; the TCRdb call, TRBD2, lacks DNA for checking. This CDR3 is 16 amino acids long. Per germline, CDR1 DFQATT and CDR2 SNEGSKA (reference sequence). The CDR3 loop reads CSARDSREGPLDEQYF.

This rearrangement joins TRBV29-1 to TRBJ2-7; TCRdb's assignment of TRBD2 cannot be checked, as there is no DNA. The CDR3 totals 13 residues. Germline CDR1 is SQVTM and CDR2 is ANQGSEA. CDR3 protein: CSAGTSGGNEQYF.

The chain joins TRBV12-3 or TRBV12-4 to TRBJ2-1; TCRdb gives TRBD1 as the D gene, but with no DNA this cannot be confirmed. This CDR3 is 15 amino acids long. CDR3 sequence reads: CASSGRGVSYNEQFF.

The V gene is TRBV29-1, the J gene TRBJ2-7; no DNA is available, so the TRBD1 call from TCRdb remains unchecked. The CDR3 is 14 amino acids. Germline CDR1 and CDR2: SQVTM and ANQGSEA. CDR3 protein: CSVVGGGHSYEQYF.

V is TRBV20-1 and J is TRBJ1-1; TCRdb outputs TRBD1, but without DNA this stays unchecked. Germline V lookup: CDR1 DFQATT, CDR2 SNEGSKA (reference sequence). The length of the CDR3 is 12 residues. Here the CDR3 reads CSARPLGTEAFF.

This chain uses TRBV10-3 with TRBJ2-7; no DNA is available, so the TRBD1 call from TCRdb remains unchecked. The CDR3 totals 14 residues. Germline assignment: CDR1 ENHRY and CDR2 SYGVKD. The CDR3 loop reads CAINPGQGAYEQYF.

V gene TRBV7-2 combines with J gene TRBJ2-7. Germline values: CDR1 SGHTA, CDR2 FQGNSA. CDR3 length equals 11 residues. CDR3 sequence: CASSDGYEQYF.

J is TRBJ2-7 and V is TRBV29-1. Germline CDR1 is SQVTM and CDR2 is ANQGSEA. This CDR3 contains 13 residues. CDR3 in amino acids: CSVEIRGWDEQYF.

This chain joins TRBV28 and TRBJ1-2; absent DNA, TCRdb's TRBD1 call cannot be checked. From germline, CDR1 is MDHEN and CDR2 SYDVKM. The CDR3 spans 13 residues. This CDR3 reads CAGANKGNYGYTF.

The gene calls are TRBV29-1 and TRBJ1-1. CDR1 SQVTM and CDR2 ANQGSEA come from the germline V gene. The CDR3 covers 13 residues. The CDR3 protein is CSVNLVSNTEAFF.

The chain links TRBV7-2 to TRBJ2-1. Germline lookup yields CDR1 SGHTA and CDR2 FQGNSA. CDR3 length: 15 amino acids. The CDR3 protein is CASRISGSSYNEQFF. The complete variable domain, with remaining parts taken from reference TRBV7-2 and TRBJ2-1, reads GAGVSQSPSNKVTEKGKDVELRCDPISGHTALYWYRQSLGQGLEFLIYFQGNSAPDKSGLPSDRFSAERTGGSVSTLTIQRTQQEDSAVYLCASRISGSSYNEQFFGPGTRLTVL.

The genes are TRBV27 and TRBJ1-2; TCRdb gives TRBD1 as the D gene, but with no DNA this cannot be confirmed. Germline CDR1 is MNHEY and CDR2 is SMNVEV (reference sequence). There are 12 residues in the CDR3. CDR3 sequence reads: CASSFTGVGYTF.

The J gene is TRBJ2-3, the V gene TRBV2. The CDR3 runs to 14 residues. CDR1 is SNHLY and CDR2 is FYNNEI in the germline V gene. The CDR3 spells CASSEGTSEDTQYF.

V and J are TRBV12-3 or TRBV12-4 and TRBJ2-1; the TCRdb D gene call, TRBD1, has no DNA to confirm it. This CDR3 has 14 residues. The CDR3 region is CASTKFDRGNEQFF.

This chain joins TRBV7-8 and TRBJ2-2; the TCRdb D gene call, TRBD2, has no DNA to confirm it. The CDR3 length is 16 residues. Germline lookup yields CDR1 SGHVS and CDR2 FQNEAQ. CDR3 region: CASTTLGSGDGGELFF.

This chain joins TRBV7-2 and TRBJ2-2; TCRdb's assignment of TRBD1 cannot be checked, as there is no DNA. CDR1 SGHTA and CDR2 FQGNSA come from the germline V gene. This CDR3 has 15 residues. CDR3 protein: CASSGGDSLTGELFF.

The CDR3 region is CSVEVDRDVNTQYF. The chain employs TRBV29-1 and TRBJ2-3; checking the TCRdb D call of TRBD1 is not possible without DNA. Germline-derived CDR1 and CDR2 are SQVTM and ANQGSEA. The CDR3 spans 14 residues.

CDR3 residues: CASSEASGGFNEQFF. The chain has TRBV6-4 and TRBJ2-1; the TCRdb call, TRBD2, lacks DNA for checking. This CDR3 is 15 amino acids long. Germline-derived CDR1 and CDR2 are MRHNA and SNTAGT.

The chain joins TRBV28 to TRBJ2-7; TCRdb's D call, TRBD1, is unchecked because there is no DNA. The CDR3 runs to 13 residues. CDR1 is MDHEN, CDR2 SYDVKM, per germline. Here the CDR3 reads CASGDRVSYEQYF. The full variable domain, completed using reference TRBV28 and TRBJ2-7, is DVKVTQSSRYLVKRTGEKVFLECVQDMDHENMFWYRQDPGLGLRLIYFSYDVKMKEKGDIPEGYSVSREKKERFSLILESASTNQTSMYLCASGDRVSYEQYFGPGTRLTVT.

This chain links TRBV15 with TRBJ2-7; TCRdb gives TRBD1 as the D gene, but with no DNA this cannot be confirmed. The CDR3 has 16 amino acids. CDR1 is LNHNV, CDR2 YYDKDF, per germline (reference sequence). This CDR3 reads CATSRGGTGGSYEQYF.

The chain combines TRBV12-3 or TRBV12-4 with TRBJ2-2; TCRdb's D gene call, TRBD2, goes unchecked for lack of DNA. This CDR3 has 13 amino acids. The chain's CDR3 is CASSLSPTGELFF.

The J gene is TRBJ2-7, the V gene TRBV29-1; TCRdb's assignment of TRBD1 cannot be checked, as there is no DNA. Germline V lookup: CDR1 SQVTM, CDR2 ANQGSEA. The CDR3 extends over 14 amino acids. CDR3 in amino acids: CSVAFDRGPYEQYF.

The rearrangement uses TRBV5-4 and TRBJ2-5; TCRdb returns TRBD2, unconfirmable since there is no DNA. Germline lookup yields CDR1 SGHNT and CDR2 YYREEE (reference sequence). This CDR3 region has 15 residues. The CDR3 region is CASRRSGGLQETQYF.

The chain recombines TRBV21-1 with TRBJ1-5; TCRdb's D call, TRBD1, is unchecked because there is no DNA. TRBV21-1 represents a pseudogene. The CDR3 runs 18 residues. This CDR3 is CASSKGPGQPYSNQPQHF.

The chain has TRBV4-3 and TRBJ2-7; TCRdb indicates TRBD1, and absent DNA this call remains unverified. Germline lookup yields CDR1 LGHNA and CDR2 YSLEER. The CDR3 loop spans 15 amino acids. The CDR3 loop is CASSQDPGTAYEQYF.

The rearrangement links TRBV4-3 to TRBJ1-1; TCRdb's D gene call, TRBD1, goes unchecked for lack of DNA. CDR3 length: 16 amino acids. CDR1 and CDR2 from the germline V gene are LGHNA and YSLEER. The CDR3 protein is CASSQETGVMNTEAFF.

V usage is TRBV20-1 and J usage is TRBJ2-7; the TRBD1 assignment by TCRdb is unverifiable without DNA. This CDR3 comprises 14 residues. Germline V gene lookup returns CDR1 DFQATT and CDR2 SNEGSKA (reference sequence). The chain's CDR3 is CSARENGGNYEQYF.

This sequence joins TRBV12-3 or TRBV12-4 and TRBJ2-1; as DNA is missing, the TRBD2 call by TCRdb cannot be tested. CDR3 length equals 15 residues. The CDR3 here is CASSPGGGGLNEQFF.

The J gene is TRBJ2-7, the V gene TRBV5-5; the TCRdb D gene call, TRBD2, has no DNA to confirm it. CDR3 length: 16 residues. Per germline, CDR1 SGHKS and CDR2 YYEKEE (reference sequence). The CDR3 is CASSLTSGTGSYEQYF.